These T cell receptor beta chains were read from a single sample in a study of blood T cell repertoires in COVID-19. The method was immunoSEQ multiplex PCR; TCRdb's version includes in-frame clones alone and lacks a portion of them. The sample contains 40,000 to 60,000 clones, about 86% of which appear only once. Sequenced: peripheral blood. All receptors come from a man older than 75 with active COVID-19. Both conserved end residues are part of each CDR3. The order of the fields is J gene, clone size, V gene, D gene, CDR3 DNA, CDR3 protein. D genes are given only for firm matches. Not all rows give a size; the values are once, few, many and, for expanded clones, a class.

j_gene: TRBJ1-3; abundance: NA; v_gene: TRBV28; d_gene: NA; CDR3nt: TGTGCCAGCAGTTTACTCAACACGTACTCTGGAAACACCATATATTTT; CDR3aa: CASSLLNTYSGNTIYF
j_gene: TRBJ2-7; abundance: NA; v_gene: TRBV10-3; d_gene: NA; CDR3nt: TGTGCCATCAGTGACAGGAAAACCTCCTACGAGCAGTACTTC; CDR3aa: CAISDRKTSYEQYF
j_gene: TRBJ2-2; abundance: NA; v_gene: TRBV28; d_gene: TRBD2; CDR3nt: TGTGCCAGCAGAGGTAGCGGGAGGTACGGGGAGCTGTTTTTT; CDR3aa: CASRGSGRYGELFF
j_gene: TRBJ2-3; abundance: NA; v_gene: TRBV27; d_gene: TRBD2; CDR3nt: TGTGCCAGCAGTTTCGGGGGGGATACGCAGTATTTT; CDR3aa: CASSFGGDTQYF
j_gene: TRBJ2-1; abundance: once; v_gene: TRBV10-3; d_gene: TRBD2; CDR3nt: TGTGCCATCAGTGAGTCAGGGGCCTTAGCGGGAGTACGGAATGAGCAGTTCTTC; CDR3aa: CAISESGALAGVRNEQFF
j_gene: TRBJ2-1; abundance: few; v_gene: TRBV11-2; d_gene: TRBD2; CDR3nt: TGTGCCAGCAGCTCCAAAGGCGGGAGGGCCGATGAGCAGTTCTTC; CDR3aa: CASSSKGGRADEQFF
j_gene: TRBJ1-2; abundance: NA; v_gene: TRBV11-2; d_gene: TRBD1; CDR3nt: TGTGCCAGCAGCAAGACAGGGGCCGACGGCTACACCTTC; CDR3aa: CASSKTGADGYTF
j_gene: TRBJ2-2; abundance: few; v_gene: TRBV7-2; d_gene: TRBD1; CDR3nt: TGTGCCAGCAGCACAGGGGGGCGTAGCGGTTCGGCCGGGGAGCTGTTTTTT; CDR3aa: CASSTGGRSGSAGELFF
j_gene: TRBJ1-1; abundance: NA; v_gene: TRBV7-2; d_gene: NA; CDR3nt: TGTGCCAGCAGCTTTACAGGGAACACTGAAGCTTTCTTT; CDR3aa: CASSFTGNTEAFF
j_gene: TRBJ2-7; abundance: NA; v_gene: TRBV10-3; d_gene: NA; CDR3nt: TGTGCCATCAGTGAACAGGGAGGGACCTACGAGCAGTACTTC; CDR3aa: CAISEQGGTYEQYF
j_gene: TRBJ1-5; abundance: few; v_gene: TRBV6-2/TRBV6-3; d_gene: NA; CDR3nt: TGTGCCAGCAGCCCGGCTCAACGGGGAAATCAGCCCCAGCATTTT; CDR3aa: CASSPAQRGNQPQHF
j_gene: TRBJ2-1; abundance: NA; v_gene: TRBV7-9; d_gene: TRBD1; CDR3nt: TGTGCCAGCAGTCCCTCGGGCAGGGGGCTCGACAATGAGCAGTTCTTC; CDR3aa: CASSPSGRGLDNEQFF
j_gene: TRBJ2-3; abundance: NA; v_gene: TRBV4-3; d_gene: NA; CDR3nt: TGCGCCAGCAGCCAAGAGTCCCCCCTCAGCACAGATACGCAGTATTTT; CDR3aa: CASSQESPLSTDTQYF
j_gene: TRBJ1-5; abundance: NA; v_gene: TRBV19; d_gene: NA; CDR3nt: TGTGCCAGTAGTCCCGAATATGGGGCTCAGCCCCAGCATTTT; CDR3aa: CASSPEYGAQPQHF
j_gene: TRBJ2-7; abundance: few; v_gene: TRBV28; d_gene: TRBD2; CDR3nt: TGTGCCAGCAGTTCCGAGACTAGCGGGCAAACCTACGAGCAGTACTTC; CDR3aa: CASSSETSGQTYEQYF
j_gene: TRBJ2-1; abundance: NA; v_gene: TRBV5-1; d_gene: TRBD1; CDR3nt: TGCGCCAGCAGCCCCGGACAGGGGGGGTCCAATGAGCAGTTCTTC; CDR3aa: CASSPGQGGSNEQFF
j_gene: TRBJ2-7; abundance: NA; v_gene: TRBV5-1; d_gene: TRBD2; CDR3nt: TGCGCCAGCAGCAATGGACTAGCGGGAGGATGGGAGCAGTACTTC; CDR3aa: CASSNGLAGGWEQYF
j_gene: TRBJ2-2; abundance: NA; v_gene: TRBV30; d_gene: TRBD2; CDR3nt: TGTGCCTGTTCCCCCACCGAAACGGGAGGGTACACCGGGGAGCTGTTTTTT; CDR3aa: CACSPTETGGYTGELFF
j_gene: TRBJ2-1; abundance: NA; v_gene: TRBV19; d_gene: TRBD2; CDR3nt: TGTGCCAGTAGTATATCCACCGGGGAGGGATACAATGAGCAGTTCTTC; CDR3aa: CASSISTGEGYNEQFF
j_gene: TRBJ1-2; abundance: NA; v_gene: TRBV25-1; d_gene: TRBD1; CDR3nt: TGTGCCAGCAGTGAATCGAGGAGGGGACAGGGAGTCTATGGCTACACCTTC; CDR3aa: CASSESRRGQGVYGYTF
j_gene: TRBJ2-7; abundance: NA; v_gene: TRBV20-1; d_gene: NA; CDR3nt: TGCAGTGCTAGTCGACAGGCAGGTTCCTACGAGCAGTACTTC; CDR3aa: CSASRQAGSYEQYF
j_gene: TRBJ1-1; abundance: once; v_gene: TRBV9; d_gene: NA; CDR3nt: TGTGCCAGCAGCGTATCTCGGGGGATGAACACTGAAGCTTTCTTT; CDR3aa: CASSVSRGMNTEAFF
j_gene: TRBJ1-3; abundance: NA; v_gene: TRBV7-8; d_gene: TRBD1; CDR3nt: TGTGCCAGCAGCTTAGGGAGGGGGACAGGTACTGGAAACACCATATATTTT; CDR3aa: CASSLGRGTGTGNTIYF
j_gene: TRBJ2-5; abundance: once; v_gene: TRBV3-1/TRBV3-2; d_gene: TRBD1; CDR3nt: TGTGCCAGCAGCCATGCGGGACAGGGAGGCGAGACCCAGTACTTC; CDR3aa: CASSHAGQGGETQYF